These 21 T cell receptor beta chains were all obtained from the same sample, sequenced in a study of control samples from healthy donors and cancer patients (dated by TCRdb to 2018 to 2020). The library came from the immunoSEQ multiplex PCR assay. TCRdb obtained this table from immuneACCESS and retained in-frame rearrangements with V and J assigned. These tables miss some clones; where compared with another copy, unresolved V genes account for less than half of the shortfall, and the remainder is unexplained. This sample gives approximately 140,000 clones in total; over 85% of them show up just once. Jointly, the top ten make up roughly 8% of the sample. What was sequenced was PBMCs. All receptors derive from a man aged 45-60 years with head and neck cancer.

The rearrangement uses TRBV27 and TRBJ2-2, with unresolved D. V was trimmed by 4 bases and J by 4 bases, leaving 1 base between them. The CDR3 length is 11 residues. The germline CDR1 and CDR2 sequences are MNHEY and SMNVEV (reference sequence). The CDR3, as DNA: TGTGCCAGCAGTTCCACCGGGGAGCTGTTTTTT. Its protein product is CASSSTGELFF.

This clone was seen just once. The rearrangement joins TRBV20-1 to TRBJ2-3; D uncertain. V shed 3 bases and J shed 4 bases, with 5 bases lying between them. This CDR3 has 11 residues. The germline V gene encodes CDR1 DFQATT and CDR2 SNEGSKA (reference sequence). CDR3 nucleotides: TGCAGTGCTAGGTATGCAGATACGCAGTATTTT. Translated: CSARYADTQYF.

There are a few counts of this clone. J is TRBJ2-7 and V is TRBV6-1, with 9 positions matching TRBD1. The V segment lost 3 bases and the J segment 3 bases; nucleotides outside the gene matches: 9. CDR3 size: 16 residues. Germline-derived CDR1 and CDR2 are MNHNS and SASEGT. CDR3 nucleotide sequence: TGTGCCAGCAGTGAGGCCCCACAGGGGGCGAACTACGAGCAGTACTTC. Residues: CASSEAPQGANYEQYF.

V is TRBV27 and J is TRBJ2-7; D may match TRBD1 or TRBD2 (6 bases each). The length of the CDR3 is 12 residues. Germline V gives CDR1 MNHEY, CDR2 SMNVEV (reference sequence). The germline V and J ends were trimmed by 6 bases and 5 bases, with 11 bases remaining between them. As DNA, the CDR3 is TGTGCCAGCAGCCGGGGGCCGGACGAGCAGTACTTC. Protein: CASSRGPDEQYF.

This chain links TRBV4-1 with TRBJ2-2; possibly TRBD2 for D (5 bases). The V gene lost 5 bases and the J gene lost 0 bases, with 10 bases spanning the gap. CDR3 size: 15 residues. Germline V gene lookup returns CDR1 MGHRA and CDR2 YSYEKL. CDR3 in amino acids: CASSSELANTGELFF. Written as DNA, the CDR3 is TGCGCCAGCAGCTCAGAACTAGCGAACACCGGGGAGCTGTTTTTT.

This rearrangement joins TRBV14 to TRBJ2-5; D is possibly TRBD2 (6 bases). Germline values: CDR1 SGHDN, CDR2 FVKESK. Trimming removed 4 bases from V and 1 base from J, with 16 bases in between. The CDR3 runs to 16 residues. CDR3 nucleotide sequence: TGTGCCAGCAGCCCACCGGGACTGCAATCCCAAGAGACCCAGTACTTC. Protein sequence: CASSPPGLQSQETQYF. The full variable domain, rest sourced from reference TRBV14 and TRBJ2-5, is EAGVTQFPSHSVIEKGQTVTLRCDPISGHDNLYWYRRVMGKEIKFLLHFVKESKQDESGMPNNRFLAERTGGTYSTLKVQPAELEDSGVYFCASSPPGLQSQETQYFGPGTRLLVL.

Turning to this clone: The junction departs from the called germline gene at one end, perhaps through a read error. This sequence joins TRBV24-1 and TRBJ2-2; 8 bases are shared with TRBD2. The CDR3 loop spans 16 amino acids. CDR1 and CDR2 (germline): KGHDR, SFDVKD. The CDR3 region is CATGDEAGATTRELFF. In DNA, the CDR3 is TGTGCCACCGGTGATGAAGCGGGGGCCACCACCCGGGAGCTGTTTTTT.

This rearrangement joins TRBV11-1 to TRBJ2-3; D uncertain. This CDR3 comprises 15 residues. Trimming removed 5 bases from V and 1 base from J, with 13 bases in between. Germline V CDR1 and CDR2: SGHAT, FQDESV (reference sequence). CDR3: CASSPTNYGTDTQYF. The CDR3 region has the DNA TGTGCCAGCAGCCCTACAAACTACGGCACAGATACGCAGTATTTT.

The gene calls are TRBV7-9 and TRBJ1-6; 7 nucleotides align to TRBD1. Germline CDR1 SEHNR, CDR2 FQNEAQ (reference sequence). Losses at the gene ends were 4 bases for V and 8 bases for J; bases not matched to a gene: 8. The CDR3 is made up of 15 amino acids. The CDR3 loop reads CASSYDRVGYSPLHF. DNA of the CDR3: TGTGCCAGCAGCTACGACAGGGTAGGGTATTCACCCCTCCACTTT.

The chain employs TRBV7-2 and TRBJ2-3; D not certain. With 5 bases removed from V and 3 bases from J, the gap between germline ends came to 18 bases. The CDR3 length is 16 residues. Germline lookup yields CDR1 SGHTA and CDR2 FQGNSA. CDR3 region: CASSGRVWAATDTQYF. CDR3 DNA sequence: TGTGCCAGCAGCGGCCGGGTCTGGGCAGCTACAGATACGCAGTATTTT.

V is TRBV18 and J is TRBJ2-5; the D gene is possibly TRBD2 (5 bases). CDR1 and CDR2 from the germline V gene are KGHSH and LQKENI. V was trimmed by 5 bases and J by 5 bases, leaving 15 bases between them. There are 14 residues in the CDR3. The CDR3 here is CASSYGPEVETQYF. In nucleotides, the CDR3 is TGTGCCAGCTCATATGGTCCGGAGGTGGAGACCCAGTACTTC.

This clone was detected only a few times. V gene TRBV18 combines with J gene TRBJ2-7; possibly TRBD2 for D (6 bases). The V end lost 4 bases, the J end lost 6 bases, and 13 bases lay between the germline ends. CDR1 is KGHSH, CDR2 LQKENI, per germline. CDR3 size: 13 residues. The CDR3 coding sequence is TGTGCCAGCTCACACCCGACTAGTATCGAGCAGTACTTC. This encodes CASSHPTSIEQYF.

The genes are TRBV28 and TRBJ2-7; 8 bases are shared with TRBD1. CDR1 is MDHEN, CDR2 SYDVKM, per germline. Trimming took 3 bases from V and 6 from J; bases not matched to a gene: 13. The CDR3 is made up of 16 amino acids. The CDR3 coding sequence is TGTGCCAGCAGTTTTAGGGATTGGACAGGGCAGGCCGAGCAGTACTTC. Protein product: CASSFRDWTGQAEQYF.

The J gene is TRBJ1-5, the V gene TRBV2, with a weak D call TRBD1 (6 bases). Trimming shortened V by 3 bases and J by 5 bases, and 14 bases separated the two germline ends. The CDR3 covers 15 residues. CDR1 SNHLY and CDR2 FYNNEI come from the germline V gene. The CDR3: CASSEVGGAYQPQHF. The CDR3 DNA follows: TGTGCCAGCAGTGAGGTGGGGGGGGCGTATCAGCCCCAGCATTTT.

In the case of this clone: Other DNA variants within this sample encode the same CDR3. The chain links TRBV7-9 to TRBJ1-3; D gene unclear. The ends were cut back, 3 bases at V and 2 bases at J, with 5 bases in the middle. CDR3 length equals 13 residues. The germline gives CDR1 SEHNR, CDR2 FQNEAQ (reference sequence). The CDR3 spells CASSLGAGNTIYF. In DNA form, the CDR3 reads TGTGCCAGCAGCTTGGGAGCTGGAAACACCATATATTTT.

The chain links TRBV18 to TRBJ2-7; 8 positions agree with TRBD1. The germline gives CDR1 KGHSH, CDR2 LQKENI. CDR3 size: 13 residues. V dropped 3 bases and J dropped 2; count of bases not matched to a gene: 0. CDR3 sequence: CASSPTGAYEQYF. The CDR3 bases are TGTGCCAGCTCACCGACAGGGGCCTACGAGCAGTACTTC.

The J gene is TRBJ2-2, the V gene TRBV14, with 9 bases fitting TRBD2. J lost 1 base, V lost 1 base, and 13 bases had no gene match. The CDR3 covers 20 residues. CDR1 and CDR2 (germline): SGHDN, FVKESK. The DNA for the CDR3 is TGTGCCAGCAGCCAAGGTATAGCGGGGGTACCTCTGAGGAACACCGGGGAGCTGTTTTTT. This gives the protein CASSQGIAGVPLRNTGELFF.

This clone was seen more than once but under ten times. CDR3: CASTDGNTGELFF. CDR3 bases: TGCGCCAGCACGGACGGTAACACCGGGGAGCTGTTTTTT. The gene calls are TRBV10-1 and TRBJ2-2; D is unresolved. CDR1 and CDR2 (germline): WNHNN, SYGVQD (reference sequence). The CDR3 has 13 amino acids. Trimming cost V 7 bases and J 2 bases, with 8 bases left between them.

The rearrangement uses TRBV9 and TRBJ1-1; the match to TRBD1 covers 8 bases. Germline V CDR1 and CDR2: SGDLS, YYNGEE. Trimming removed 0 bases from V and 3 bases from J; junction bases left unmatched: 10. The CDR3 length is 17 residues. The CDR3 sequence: CASSVVDRGGLYTEAFF. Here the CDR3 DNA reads TGTGCCAGCAGCGTAGTAGACAGGGGAGGGCTGTACACTGAAGCTTTCTTT.

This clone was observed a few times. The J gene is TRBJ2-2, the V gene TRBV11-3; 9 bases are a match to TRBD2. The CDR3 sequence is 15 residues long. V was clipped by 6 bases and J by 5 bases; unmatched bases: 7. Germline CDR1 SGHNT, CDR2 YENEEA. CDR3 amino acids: CASRPGTSLTGELFF. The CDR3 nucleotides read TGTGCCAGCAGACCCGGGACTAGCCTTACCGGGGAGCTGTTTTTT.

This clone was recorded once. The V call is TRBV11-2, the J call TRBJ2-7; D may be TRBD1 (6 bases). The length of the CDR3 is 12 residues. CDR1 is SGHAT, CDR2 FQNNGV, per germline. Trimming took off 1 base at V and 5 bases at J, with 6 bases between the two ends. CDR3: CASSLGDNEQYF. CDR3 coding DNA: TGTGCCAGCAGCTTAGGGGACAACGAGCAGTACTTC.